A selection of T cell receptor beta chains follows, all from one sample in a study of blood T cell repertoires in COVID-19. Sequencing was performed with immunoSEQ multiplex PCR; in TCRdb, only in-frame clones are kept and a portion is missing. The sample gives under 200,000 clones, around nine tenths of which show up once; 6% is in the top ten. The specimen sequenced was peripheral blood. The receptors come from a middle-aged man with active or convalescent COVID-19. CDR3s include the opening cysteine and the closing phenylalanine or tryptophan. Each record gives: D gene, V gene, J gene, clone size, CDR3 protein, CDR3 DNA. The D gene is left open where the match is weak. Size tells how often a clone was seen (once, few, many) or the class of an expanded clone, and some rows leave it out.

>TRBD2|TRBV7-9|TRBJ2-1|NA
CASSLGVSGSLSNEQFF
TGTGCCAGCAGCTTGGGGGTTAGCGGGAGCCTTTCTAATGAGCAGTTCTTC
>NA|TRBV5-1|TRBJ2-1|NA
CASSRGQSYNEQFF
TGCGCCAGCAGCCGCGGACAGAGCTACAATGAGCAGTTCTTC
>TRBD1|TRBV2|TRBJ2-7|NA
CASSERTGRNEQYF
TGTGCCAGCAGTGAACGGACAGGGAGGAACGAGCAGTACTTC
>TRBD1|TRBV7-2|TRBJ2-7|NA
CASSSTGGIIHSYEQYF
TGTGCCAGCAGCTCAACAGGGGGGATTATCCACTCCTACGAGCAGTACTTC
>NA|TRBV5-1|TRBJ2-6|NA
CASSLTGSGANVLTF
TGCGCCAGCAGCTTGACAGGGTCCGGGGCCAACGTCCTGACTTTC
>NA|TRBV19|TRBJ1-5|NA
CASSLDSPNQPQHF
TGTGCCAGTAGCCTGGACAGTCCGAATCAGCCCCAGCATTTT
>NA|TRBV10-3|TRBJ1-1|NA
CAISEPRQVAFF
TGTGCCATCAGTGAGCCGAGACAGGTGGCTTTCTTT
>NA|TRBV15|TRBJ2-1|NA
CATSRSGNSYNEQFF
TGTGCCACCAGCAGGTCAGGGAACTCCTACAATGAGCAGTTCTTC
>NA|TRBV29-1|TRBJ2-4|NA
CSVEGVAKNIQYF
TGCAGCGTTGAGGGAGTAGCCAAAAACATTCAGTACTTC
>TRBD2|TRBV27|TRBJ2-1|NA
CASRETSDNEQFF
TGTGCCAGCCGAGAGACTAGCGACAATGAGCAGTTCTTC
>TRBD2|TRBV5-1|TRBJ2-7|NA
CASSRTGTSGRYEQYF
TGCGCCAGCAGCCGAACTGGGACTAGCGGGCGGTACGAGCAGTACTTC
>NA|TRBV10-3|TRBJ1-1|few
CAISEADSTEAFF
TGTGCCATCAGTGAGGCGGACAGCACTGAAGCTTTCTTT
>NA|TRBV7-9|TRBJ1-5|NA
CASSFEGVGNQPQHF
TGTGCCAGCAGCTTTGAGGGGGTCGGGAATCAGCCCCAGCATTTT
>NA|TRBV29-1|TRBJ1-1|NA
CSVDSRGTAFF
TGCAGCGTTGATTCTCGGGGAACAGCTTTCTTT
>NA|TRBV6-2/TRBV6-3|TRBJ1-1|NA
CASSYPGLMNTEAFF
TGTGCCAGCAGTTACCCGGGTCTCATGAACACTGAAGCTTTCTTT
>NA|TRBV27|TRBJ1-1|NA
CASSLTSPRWTEAFF
TGTGCCAGCAGTTTGACAAGCCCCCGGTGGACTGAAGCTTTCTTT
>NA|TRBV19|TRBJ1-5|NA
CASSPGGLQPQHF
TGTGCCAGTTCTCCCGGGGGTCTTCAGCCCCAGCATTTT
>NA|TRBV19|TRBJ1-3|NA
CASSSVGISSGNTIYF
TGTGCCAGTAGCTCCGTCGGGATCTCATCTGGAAACACCATATATTTT
>TRBD2|TRBV6-6|TRBJ2-1|NA
CASSNGLAGDNEQFF
TGTGCCAGCAGCAACGGACTAGCGGGAGACAATGAGCAGTTCTTC
>TRBD2|TRBV28|TRBJ2-6|NA
CASSLGGAGANVLTF
TGTGCCAGCAGTTTAGGGGGGGCTGGGGCCAACGTCCTGACTTTC
>NA|TRBV4-2|TRBJ1-3|NA
CASSQEVTSGSGNTIYF
TGTGCCAGCAGCCAAGAAGTAACTTCGGGATCTGGAAACACCATATATTTT
>TRBD1|TRBV11-1|TRBJ1-1|NA
CASSSDRDTEAFF
TGTGCCAGCAGCTCGGACAGGGACACTGAAGCTTTCTTT
>TRBD2|TRBV7-8|TRBJ2-1|few
CASSLQRGPNNEQFF
TGTGCCAGCAGCCTACAGCGGGGGCCCAACAATGAGCAGTTCTTC
>NA|TRBV7-9|TRBJ1-2|NA
CASSFEVSGNYGYTF
TGTGCCAGCAGCTTTGAGGTTTCGGGTAACTATGGCTACACCTTC
>TRBD2|TRBV3-1/TRBV3-2|TRBJ2-3|NA
CASSQVRLAGPDTQYF
TGTGCCAGCAGCCAAGTAAGACTAGCGGGACCAGATACGCAGTATTTT
>NA|TRBV12-3/TRBV12-4|TRBJ2-7|NA
CASRLGGSVVQYF
TGTGCCAGCAGGTTAGGAGGATCGGTGGTGCAGTACTTC
>NA|TRBV4-2|TRBJ1-1|NA
CASSRLGIGTQDTEAFF
TGTGCCAGCAGCCGCCTTGGCATCGGGACTCAGGACACTGAAGCTTTCTTT
>TRBD2|TRBV6-4|TRBJ2-3|NA
CASSSGGASTDTQYF
TGTGCCAGCAGTAGCGGGGGGGCTAGCACAGATACGCAGTATTTT
>TRBD1|TRBV2|TRBJ1-5|NA
CASEGGTGQGRQPQHF
TGTGCCAGCGAGGGTGGGACCGGACAGGGGAGGCAGCCCCAGCATTTT
>TRBD2|TRBV14|TRBJ2-7|NA
CASSQLAGGEQYF
TGTGCCAGCAGCCAACTAGCGGGAGGCGAGCAGTACTTC
>TRBD1|TRBV19|TRBJ2-6|NA
CASSTDRAFSGANVLTF
TGTGCCAGTAGTACTGACAGGGCATTCTCTGGGGCCAACGTCCTGACTTTC
>TRBD1|TRBV2|TRBJ1-2|NA
CASPPGQGASSGYTF
TGTGCCAGCCCACCCGGACAGGGGGCCTCGTCTGGCTACACCTTC
>TRBD1|TRBV6-5|TRBJ1-6|NA
CASSYFSDRENSPLHF
TGTGCCAGCAGTTATTTTTCTGACAGGGAGAATTCACCCCTCCACTTT
>NA|TRBV16|TRBJ1-5|NA
CASSQSQTDSPELHF
TGTGCCAGCAGCCAATCGCAGACAGACAGTCCCGAGTTGCATTTT
>TRBD1|TRBV5-1|TRBJ2-1|many
CASSLGTGGWNEQFF
TGCGCCAGCAGCTTGGGGACAGGGGGTTGGAATGAGCAGTTCTTC
>TRBD1|TRBV6-6|TRBJ1-3|NA
CASSPNTGAVSGNTIYF
TGTGCCAGCAGTCCAAACACAGGGGCTGTCTCTGGAAACACCATATATTTT
>TRBD2|TRBV7-2|TRBJ2-1|NA
CASSAKSGGNEQFF
TGTGCCAGCAGCGCGAAGAGCGGGGGTAATGAGCAGTTCTTC
>TRBD2|TRBV7-2|TRBJ2-1|NA
CASSLRTARLAGYNEQFF
TGTGCCAGCAGCTTAAGGACAGCTAGACTAGCGGGGTACAATGAGCAGTTCTTC
>NA|TRBV5-1|TRBJ1-6|NA
CASSSGESGRTLHF
TGCGCCAGCAGCTCCGGTGAGTCAGGCCGAACCCTCCACTTT
>TRBD2|TRBV6-5|TRBJ2-2|NA
CASSFPGLAGGELFF
TGTGCCAGCAGTTTTCCGGGACTAGCGGGAGGGGAGCTGTTTTTT
>NA|TRBV19|TRBJ1-2|NA
CASSIREASYGYTF
TGTGCCAGTAGTATCAGGGAGGCATCCTATGGCTACACCTTC
>NA|TRBV4-1|TRBJ2-2|NA
CASSQAGTRGTGELFF
TGCGCCAGCAGCCAAGCCGGGACTCGAGGGACCGGGGAGCTGTTTTTT